This is a list of T cell receptor beta chains from one sample in a study of human T cells and chemical hapten exposure. TCRdb recomputed calls from the RACE reads with MiXCR, one row per CDR3 protein. The sample includes about 190,000 distinct CDR3 sequences, around 25% of them seen just once. The sequencing here drew on whole blood, taken in connection with sensitization to the hapten diphenylcyclopropenone (DPC). Every receptor here comes from a woman between 40 and 50 years old with alopecia areata. Some clones in this sample may be carry-over from other donors' samples. The CDR3 runs from the conserved cysteine through the conserved F or W. Fields, in order: J gene, clone size, V gene, D gene, CDR3 DNA, CDR3 protein. A D gene is named only where the DNA matches it firmly. Only part of the rows carry a size: once, few, many, or a class if the clone is expanded.

J: TRBJ1-1; size: many; V: TRBV29-1; D: -; DNA: TGCAGCGTTGATAGGGCAGGGGTGGGTGAAGCTTTCTTT; CDR3: CSVDRAGVGEAFF
J: TRBJ2-1; size: -; V: TRBV20-1; D: -; DNA: TGCAGTGCTAGAAGGGACCACAATGAGCAGTTCTTC; CDR3: CSARRDHNEQFF
J: TRBJ2-7; size: few; V: TRBV5-1; D: TRBD2; DNA: TGCGCCAGCAGCCTAGGACTAGCTCATAGCTCCTACGAGCAGTACTTC; CDR3: CASSLGLAHSSYEQYF
J: TRBJ1-5; size: few; V: TRBV6-2/TRBV6-3; D: -; DNA: TGTGCCAGCAGTTACTCCGCCGCCGACCAGCCCCAGCATTTT; CDR3: CASSYSAADQPQHF
J: TRBJ1-4; size: few; V: TRBV4-3; D: TRBD1; DNA: TGCGCCAGCAGCCAAGGAGGGACAGTTAATGAAAAACTGTTTTTT; CDR3: CASSQGGTVNEKLFF
J: TRBJ1-5; size: -; V: TRBV6-2/TRBV6-3; D: -; DNA: TGTGCCAGCAGGTTGGCAGGGGGCAATCAGCCCCAGCATTTT; CDR3: CASRLAGGNQPQHF
J: TRBJ2-5; size: -; V: TRBV29-1; D: TRBD2; DNA: TGCAGCGTAACTAGCGGGATGTCTGAGGAGACCCAGTACTTC; CDR3: CSVTSGMSEETQYF
J: TRBJ1-1; size: few; V: TRBV29-1; D: -; DNA: TGCAGCGTTGACGGCAGGCCTGGCCCTGAAGCTTTCTTT; CDR3: CSVDGRPGPEAFF
J: TRBJ2-3; size: many; V: TRBV5-4; D: -; DNA: TGTGCCAGCAGCTTGTGGGGGGTAGCAGCGTCCCGCGCAGATACGCAGTATTTT; CDR3: CASSLWGVAASRADTQYF
J: TRBJ2-7; size: few; V: TRBV6-5; D: -; DNA: TGTGCCAGCAGTTCGCCGCCCGGAAGGGAGTACTTC; CDR3: CASSSPPGREYF
J: TRBJ2-2; size: -; V: TRBV9; D: TRBD2; DNA: TGTGCCAGCAGCGTATATCAGGGAGGGACCGGGGAGCTGTTTTTT; CDR3: CASSVYQGGTGELFF
J: TRBJ2-7; size: -; V: TRBV7-9; D: -; DNA: TGTGCCAGCAGCTCCTCCGGGACATCCTCCTACGAGCAGTACTTC; CDR3: CASSSSGTSSYEQYF